Each of the 14 T cell receptor beta chains below was sequenced from the same sample in a study of siplizumab effects on memory and regulatory T cells. This table comes from immunoSEQ multiplex PCR, and its TCRdb copy is limited to in-frame clones, with some not included. The sample shows 85,000 to 130,000 clones, about 91% of them seen only once. Input material: CD4+ T cells sorted from blood. The origin of the receptors is a human donor in good health. Some clones in this sample may be carry-over from other donors' samples.

This clone has a single count. The J gene is TRBJ2-1, the V gene TRBV9, with a weak D call TRBD2 (5 bases). The germline V gene has CDR1 SGDLS and CDR2 YYNGEE. CDR3 length equals 19 residues. Trimming shortened V by 3 bases and J by 0 bases, and 22 bases separated the two germline ends. CDR3 nucleotides: TGTGCCAGCAGCGCCCCCCGGGGTGGGTCTCTGGTCTCCTACAATGAGCAGTTCTTC. Protein product: CASSAPRGGSLVSYNEQFF.

The chain recombines TRBV2 with TRBJ2-7; D remains unclear. The V end lost 4 bases, the J end lost 4 bases, and 5 bases lay between the germline ends. CDR3 length: 11 residues. The germline gives CDR1 SNHLY, CDR2 FYNNEI. The CDR3 region is CASSVVYEQYF. The DNA for the CDR3 is TGTGCCAGCAGTGTAGTTTACGAGCAGTACTTC.

The chain recombines TRBV4-1 with TRBJ2-1; TRBD2 matches at 9 bases. Germline V gene sequence: CDR1 MGHRA, CDR2 YSYEKL. The CDR3 covers 15 residues. The J segment lost 9 bases and the V segment lost 4 bases, leaving 10 bases of the junction unmatched. The CDR3 DNA follows: TGCGCCAGCAGCCTCCCTAGCGGGGACTCTCTTGAGCAGTTCTTC. Its translation is CASSLPSGDSLEQFF.

In this sample, this clone turned up once. V gene TRBV2 combines with J gene TRBJ2-4; TRBD2 matches 7 bases. The germline V gene encodes CDR1 SNHLY and CDR2 FYNNEI. The CDR3 extends over 15 amino acids. V was pared by 3 bases and J by 4 bases, with 6 bases of the junction left unmatched. CDR3 bases: TGTGCCAGCAGTGATCTGGGCGGGAGAAAAAACATTCAGTACTTC. This encodes CASSDLGGRKNIQYF.

This sequence joins TRBV15 and TRBJ2-3; TRBD2 agrees at 11 bases. Germline-derived CDR1 and CDR2 are LNHNV and YYDKDF (reference sequence). V was clipped by 5 bases and J by 3 bases; unmatched bases: 4. This CDR3 is built from 15 residues. The CDR3 DNA follows: TGTGCCACCAGCCTTAGCGGGAGGGGGACAGATACGCAGTATTTT. Residues: CATSLSGRGTDTQYF.

V and J are TRBV10-3 and TRBJ1-3, with 7 bases lining up with TRBD1. The germline gives CDR1 ENHRY, CDR2 SYGVKD. The ends lost 10 bases at V and 4 bases at J; junction bases unmatched: 7. This CDR3 has 13 amino acids. The CDR3 nucleotides read TGTGCCACCACAGGGGTCGCCGGAAACACCATATATTTT. Translating gives CATTGVAGNTIYF.

The J gene is TRBJ2-7, the V gene TRBV11-3, with D uncertain. CDR3 length: 14 amino acids. The germline gives CDR1 SGHNT, CDR2 YENEEA. V was pared by 1 base and J by 2 bases, with 9 bases between. CDR3 nucleotides: TGTGCCAGCAGCTTAGGGCCCCCCCCCTACGAGCAGTACTTC. It is translated as CASSLGPPPYEQYF.

V usage is TRBV5-1 and J usage is TRBJ2-2; D remains ambiguous. The CDR3 extends over 15 amino acids. Trimming pared 1 base from V and 2 bases from J, leaving 9 bases between. Germline V gene lookup returns CDR1 SGHRS and CDR2 YFSETQ. The CDR3 DNA follows: TGCGCCAGCAGCTTGACAGAAACCAACACCGGGGAGCTGTTTTTT. Translation: CASSLTETNTGELFF.

The chain recombines TRBV4-1 with TRBJ2-5, with D perhaps TRBD1 or TRBD2 (5 bases each). V shed 4 bases and J shed 1 base, with 13 bases lying between them. Looked up from germline, CDR1 is MGHRA and CDR2 is YSYEKL. CDR3 size: 15 residues. The CDR3 spells CASSPGTPFQETQYF. The DNA of the CDR3 is TGCGCCAGCAGCCCCGGGACGCCTTTCCAAGAGACCCAGTACTTC.

The chain's CDR3 is CASSTMMAPSGRLKTQYF. CDR3 in DNA: TGTGCCAGTAGTACCATGATGGCCCCTAGCGGGAGGTTAAAGACCCAGTACTTC. The V call is TRBV19, the J call TRBJ2-5, with 11 bases identical to TRBD2. J lost 6 bases, V lost 4 bases, and 16 bases had no gene match. The germline gives CDR1 LNHDA, CDR2 SQIVND (reference sequence). The CDR3 has 18 amino acids.

The chain links TRBV2 to TRBJ1-3; no clear D. In germline, CDR1 is SNHLY, CDR2 FYNNEI. With 10 bases removed from V and 0 bases from J, the gap between germline ends came to 10 bases. This CDR3 is 13 amino acids long. CDR3 protein: CATKLSSGNTIYF. The CDR3 region has the DNA TGTGCCACCAAACTTAGCTCTGGAAACACCATATATTTT.

The V gene is TRBV5-6, the J gene TRBJ2-7, with 7 positions matching TRBD1. Per the germline V gene, CDR1 is SGHDT and CDR2 is YYEEEE. The CDR3 runs to 17 residues. V gave up 5 bases and J gave up 8 bases; unmatched junction bases: 22. The CDR3 loop reads CASSTGTDTTEWQKQYF. CDR3 coding DNA: TGTGCCAGCAGTACCGGGACAGACACCACTGAATGGCAAAAGCAGTACTTC.

This sequence joins TRBV18 and TRBJ1-1; D may be TRBD1 (6 bases). The V gene's germline CDR1 is KGHSH and CDR2 LQKENI. V lost 0 bases and J lost 4, with 15 bases in between. The CDR3 loop spans 16 amino acids. The DNA for the CDR3 is TGTGCCAGCTCACCACCGTACAGGGATTTCGGCACTGAAGCTTTCTTT. It specifies CASSPPYRDFGTEAFF. The full variable domain, its missing parts supplied by reference TRBV18 and TRBJ1-1, is NAGVMQNPRHLVRRRGQEARLRCSPMKGHSHVYWYRQLPEEGLKFMVYLQKENIIDESGMPKERFSAEFPKEGPSILRIQQVVRGDSAAYFCASSPPYRDFGTEAFFGQGTRLTVV.

A few counts support this clone. The gene calls are TRBV11-3 and TRBJ1-1; D unresolved. V was clipped by 5 bases and J by 5 bases, with 6 bases between them. Germline V gene data show CDR1 as SGHNT and CDR2 as YENEEA. The CDR3 consists of 11 residues. CDR3 nucleotide sequence: TGTGCCAGCAGCCGAGGAACTGAAGCTTTCTTT. As protein: CASSRGTEAFF.